The clone carrying this TCR beta chain appeared many times. The target antigen is unknown. The data derive from a study of regulatory T cells in long-lasting Graves disease. CDR3 regions were amplified by Arm-PCR using iRepertoire HTBI primers to build TCR beta libraries. From the multiplex PCR reads, TCRdb called clonotypes with MiXCR, one entry per CDR3 protein. Seen here are about 350,000 distinct CDR3 sequences, 15% to 20% observed once, and the top ten hold less than 35%. Time point meaning: newly diagnosed GD, antithyroid drugs for less than 3 months. Extracted PBMC RNA gave rise to the TCR library. Study-wide points: Segments TRBV28, TRBJ1-2 and TRBJ2-5 showed preferential usage in persistent disease.

The CDR3 sequence is 15 residues long. The V and J ends lost 5 bases and 5 bases respectively, with 16 bases between them. The sample also formed part of further work on T cells in Graves' hyperthyroidism and ophthalmopathy. That study adds: Lactation, pregnancy, other autoimmune disease or uncontrolled infection led to exclusion of patients. A first-round RT-PCR of the TCR CDR3 used the HTBI primer set. In the blood, most expanded thyroid clonotypes above 0.001 appeared as well.

The sample in question was peripheral blood mononuclear cells (PBMCs), obtained at new diagnosis, from a patient treated with antithyroid drugs. The V call is TRBV12-3 or TRBV12-4, the J call TRBJ2-1; D may match TRBD1 or TRBD2 (6 bases each). This receptor was obtained from a man in his forties or fifties with Graves disease. In DNA form, the CDR3 reads TGTGCCAGCAGTCCAATACTTGGGGGGCACAATGAGCAGTTCTTC. It translates to CASSPILGGHNEQFF.